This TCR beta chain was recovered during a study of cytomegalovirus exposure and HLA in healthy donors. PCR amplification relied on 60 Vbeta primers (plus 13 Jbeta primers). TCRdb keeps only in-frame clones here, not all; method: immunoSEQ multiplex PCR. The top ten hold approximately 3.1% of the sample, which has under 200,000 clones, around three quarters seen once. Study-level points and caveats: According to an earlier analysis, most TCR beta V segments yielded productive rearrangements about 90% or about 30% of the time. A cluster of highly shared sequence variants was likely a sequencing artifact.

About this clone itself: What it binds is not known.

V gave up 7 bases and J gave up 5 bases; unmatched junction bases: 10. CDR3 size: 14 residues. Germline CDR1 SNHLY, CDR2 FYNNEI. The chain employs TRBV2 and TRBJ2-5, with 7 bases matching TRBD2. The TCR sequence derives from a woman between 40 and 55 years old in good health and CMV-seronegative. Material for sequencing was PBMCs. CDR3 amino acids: CASTKQDSGETQYF. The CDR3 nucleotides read TGTGCCAGCACTAAGCAAGATAGCGGGGAGACCCAGTACTTC.